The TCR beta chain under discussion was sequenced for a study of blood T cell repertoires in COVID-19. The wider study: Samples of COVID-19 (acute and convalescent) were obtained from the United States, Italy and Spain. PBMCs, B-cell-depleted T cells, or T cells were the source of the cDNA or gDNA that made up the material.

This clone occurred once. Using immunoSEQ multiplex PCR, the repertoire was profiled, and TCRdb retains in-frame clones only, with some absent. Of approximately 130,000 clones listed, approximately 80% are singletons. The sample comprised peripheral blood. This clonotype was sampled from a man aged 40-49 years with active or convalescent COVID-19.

The chain's CDR3 is CASSERDRATDTQYF. CDR3 coding DNA: TGTGCCAGCAGTGAAAGGGACAGGGCCACAGATACGCAGTATTTT. The rearrangement uses TRBV25-1 and TRBJ2-3; 9 nucleotides match TRBD1. Trimming removed 2 bases from V and 2 bases from J; junction bases left unmatched: 2. The CDR3 loop spans 15 amino acids. CDR1 is MGHDK, CDR2 SYGVNS, per germline.